The table lists the clone carrying this T cell receptor beta chain with a few counts. This sample was included in a study of T-cell reconstitution after alpha-beta-depleted transplantation in children. For TCRbeta, the library was prepared with unique molecular identifiers. A single record per CDR3 protein comes from TCRdb applying MiXCR to the PCR reads. Altogether about 610,000 distinct CDR3 sequences are present, 25% to 30% being singletons, with the ten largest covering 35% to 40%. Sequenced here: PBMCs, sampled before TCRalphabeta/CD19-depleted stem cell transplant. This clonotype was obtained from a boy younger than two with Wiskott-Aldrich syndrome, due to receive a stem cell transplant.

CDR3 in amino acids: CASSQVAGRLYYGYTF. DNA for the CDR3: TGTGCCAGCAGCCAAGTCGCCGGCAGGCTCTACTATGGCTACACCTTC. The chain links TRBV4-2 to TRBJ1-2; no clear D gene. The CDR3 has 16 amino acids. The V gene lost 1 base and the J gene lost 3 bases, with 15 bases spanning the gap. CDR1 is LGHNA, CDR2 YNFKEQ, per germline.